A selection of T cell receptor beta chains follows, all from one sample in a study of cytotoxic CD8 clonotypes in ibrutinib-treated CLL. Assay: immunoSEQ multiplex PCR; the TCRdb copy retains only in-frame clones and omits some. The top ten hold roughly 6% of the sample, which has hundreds of thousands of clones, about 64% seen once. Here the sequenced sample was PBMCs, taken after 36 months of ibrutinib treatment. The receptors were sampled from a human donor with chronic lymphocytic leukemia. The CDR3 runs from the conserved cysteine through the conserved F or W.

TRBV6-5	TRBJ2-7	CASSYSGGVYEQYF
TRBV4-1	TRBJ2-2	CASSHGPGLKNTGELFF
TRBV11-3	TRBJ2-1	CASSLGTRGVNEQFF
TRBV7-8	TRBJ2-7	CASSLDGGSSKEQYF
TRBV7-9	TRBJ2-6	CASSLAPSGANVLTF
TRBV5-1	TRBJ2-1	CASSLVWASGNYNEQFF
TRBV2	TRBJ2-6	CASGSFGANVLTF
TRBV5-1	TRBJ2-1	CASTPQTGSNEQFF
TRBV15	TRBJ2-3	CATSRGGEADTQYF
TRBV6-6	TRBJ1-1	CASSYSRQGNTEAFF
TRBV28	TRBJ1-2	CASSEGQGAYGYTF
TRBV10-3	TRBJ2-5	CATGPEETQYF
TRBV7-3	TRBJ1-4	CASSLTGGDEKLFF
TRBV7-8	TRBJ2-4	CASSPRPQGEDRFCQYF
TRBV29-1	TRBJ2-7	CSYRGRFHEQYF
TRBV6-6	TRBJ2-5	CASSDLGLAEETQYF
TRBV18	TRBJ2-1	CASSLRLAGDEQFF
TRBV5-6	TRBJ2-1	CASSSGPVNEQFF
TRBV7-8	TRBJ2-7	CASSLRRVRAGEQYF
TRBV7-9	TRBJ2-7	CASSLGVGHSSEQYF
TRBV11-2	TRBJ2-7	CASSLTRRSLYEQYF
TRBV2	TRBJ1-6	CASKRGEAHSPLHF
TRBV11-1	TRBJ2-1	CASSPTGPFARYNEQFF
TRBV6-5	TRBJ1-4	CANSPPGQNEKLFF
TRBV5-6	TRBJ1-6	CASSLVPGRNSPLHF
TRBV28	TRBJ1-1	CASRAGTGGLNTEAFF
TRBV7-2	TRBJ1-2	CASSPQRGQGDYGYTF
TRBV5-4	TRBJ2-5	CASSLDRAETQYF
TRBV4-1	TRBJ1-1	CASSQGREFEAFF
TRBV12-5	TRBJ1-2	CASGPGGGSGYTF
TRBV7-2	TRBJ1-5	CASSNTGGNQPQHF
TRBV6-1	TRBJ2-2	CASSEWTGIGGAGELFF
TRBV5-4	TRBJ2-7	CASSLGLAMLEQYF
TRBV29-1	TRBJ1-1	CSVEDEGGRAFF
TRBV5-1	TRBJ1-1	CASSPGLSTEAFF
TRBV28	TRBJ1-3	CASSFLRGNEGQSGNTIYF
TRBV13	TRBJ1-1	CASSDHISTEAFF
TRBV19	TRBJ2-1	CASSMLDVRGAPSPSPNEQFF
TRBV27	TRBJ1-5	CASSRTGGGQPQHF
TRBV29-1	TRBJ1-2	CSVEAGTTYGYTF
TRBV5-6	TRBJ1-2	CASTRRPGGYTF
TRBV29-1	TRBJ2-7	CSVGDRGWPYEQYF
TRBV19	TRBJ1-4	CASSSSRPIPFPKLFF
TRBV2	TRBJ1-6	CASLRTGPETLHF
TRBV5-1	TRBJ2-1	CASSLVWTGGSYNEQFF
TRBV4-1	TRBJ2-7	CASSHYRDSAYEQYF
TRBV10-3	TRBJ2-7	CAISTPNTLRPARSEQYF
TRBV5-1	TRBJ1-2	CASSLTGANYGYTF
TRBV14	TRBJ2-2	CASSQEPYTGELFF
TRBV14	TRBJ2-1	CASSQASGRTNEQFF
TRBV7-9	TRBJ2-7	CASSMKGGGSHEQYF
TRBV9	TRBJ1-2	CASSVRTAANYGYTF
TRBV9	TRBJ2-3	CASSDQWQSSTDTQYF
TRBV6-6	TRBJ1-2	CASSRDRGLSYGYTF
TRBV18	TRBJ1-1	CASSLTANTEAFF